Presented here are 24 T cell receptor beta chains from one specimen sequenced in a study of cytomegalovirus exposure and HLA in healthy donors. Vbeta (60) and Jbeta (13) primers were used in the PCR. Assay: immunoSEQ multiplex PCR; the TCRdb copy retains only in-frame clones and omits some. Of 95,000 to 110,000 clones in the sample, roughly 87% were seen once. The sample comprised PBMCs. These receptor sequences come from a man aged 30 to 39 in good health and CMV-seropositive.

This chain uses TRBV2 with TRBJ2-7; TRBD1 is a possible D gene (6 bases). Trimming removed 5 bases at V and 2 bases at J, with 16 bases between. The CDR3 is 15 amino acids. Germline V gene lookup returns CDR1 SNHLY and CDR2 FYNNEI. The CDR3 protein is CASSTRQVSAYEQYF. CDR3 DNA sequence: TGTGCCAGCAGTACAAGACAGGTCTCTGCCTACGAGCAGTACTTC.

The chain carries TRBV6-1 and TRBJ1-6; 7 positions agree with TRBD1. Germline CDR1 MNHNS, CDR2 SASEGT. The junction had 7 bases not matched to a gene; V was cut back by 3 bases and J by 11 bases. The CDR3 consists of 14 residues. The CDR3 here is CASSDGTVAAPLHF. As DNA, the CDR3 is TGTGCCAGCAGTGACGGGACAGTGGCGGCACCCCTCCACTTT.

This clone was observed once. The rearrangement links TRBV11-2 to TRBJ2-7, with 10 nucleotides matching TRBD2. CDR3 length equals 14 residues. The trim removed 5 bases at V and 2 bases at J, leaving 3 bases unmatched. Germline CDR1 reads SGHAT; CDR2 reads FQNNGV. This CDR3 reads CASSPTSGAYEQYF. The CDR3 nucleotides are TGTGCCAGCAGCCCTACTAGCGGGGCCTACGAGCAGTACTTC.

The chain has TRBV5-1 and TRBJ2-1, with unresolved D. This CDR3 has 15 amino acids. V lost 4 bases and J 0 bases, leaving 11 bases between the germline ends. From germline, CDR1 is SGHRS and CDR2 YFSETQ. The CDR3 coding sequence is TGCGCCAGCAGCCAATCACCGAGCTCCTACAATGAGCAGTTCTTC. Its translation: CASSQSPSSYNEQFF. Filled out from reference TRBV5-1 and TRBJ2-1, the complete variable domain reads KAGVTQTPRYLIKTRGQQVTLSCSPISGHRSVSWYQQTPGQGLQFLFEYFSETQRNKGNFPGRFSGRQFSNSRSEMNVSTLELGDSALYLCASSQSPSSYNEQFFGPGTRLTVL.

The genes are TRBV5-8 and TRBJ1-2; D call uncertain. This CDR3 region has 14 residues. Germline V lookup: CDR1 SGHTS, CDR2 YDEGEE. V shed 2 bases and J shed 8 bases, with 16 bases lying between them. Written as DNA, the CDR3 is TGTGCCAGCAGCTTCCGCGGCGCAAGGGAGGGCTACACCTTC. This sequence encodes CASSFRGAREGYTF.

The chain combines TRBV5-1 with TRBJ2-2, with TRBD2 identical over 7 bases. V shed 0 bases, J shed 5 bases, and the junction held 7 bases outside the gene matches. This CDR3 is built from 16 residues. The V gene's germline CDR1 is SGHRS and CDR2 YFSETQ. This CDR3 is CASSLAGGLNTGELFF. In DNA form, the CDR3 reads TGCGCCAGCAGCTTGGCGGGAGGACTGAATACCGGGGAGCTGTTTTTT.

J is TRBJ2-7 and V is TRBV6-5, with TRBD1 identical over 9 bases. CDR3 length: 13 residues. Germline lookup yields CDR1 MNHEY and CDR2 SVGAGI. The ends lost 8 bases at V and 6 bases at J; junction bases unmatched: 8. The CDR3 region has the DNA TGTGCCAGCGAGACAGGGGGATGGTTCGAGCAGTACTTC. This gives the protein CASETGGWFEQYF.

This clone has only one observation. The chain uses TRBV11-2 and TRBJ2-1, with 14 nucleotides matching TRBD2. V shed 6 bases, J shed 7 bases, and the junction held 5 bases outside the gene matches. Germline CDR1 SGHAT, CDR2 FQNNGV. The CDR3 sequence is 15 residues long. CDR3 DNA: TGTGCCAGCAGAAGACTAGCGGGGGGGTTAAATGAGCAGTTCTTC. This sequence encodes CASRRLAGGLNEQFF.

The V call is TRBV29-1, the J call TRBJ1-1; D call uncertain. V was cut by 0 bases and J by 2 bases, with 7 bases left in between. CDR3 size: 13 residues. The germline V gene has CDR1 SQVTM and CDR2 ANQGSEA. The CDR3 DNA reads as TGCAGCGTTGAAGATCAAGCTAACACTGAAGCTTTCTTT. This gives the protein CSVEDQANTEAFF.

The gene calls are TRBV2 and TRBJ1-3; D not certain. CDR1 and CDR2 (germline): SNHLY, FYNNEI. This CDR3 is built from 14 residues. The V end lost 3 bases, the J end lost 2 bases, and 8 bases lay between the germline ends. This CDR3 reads CASSDYLTGNTIYF. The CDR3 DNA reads TGTGCCAGCAGTGACTACCTAACTGGAAACACCATATATTTT.

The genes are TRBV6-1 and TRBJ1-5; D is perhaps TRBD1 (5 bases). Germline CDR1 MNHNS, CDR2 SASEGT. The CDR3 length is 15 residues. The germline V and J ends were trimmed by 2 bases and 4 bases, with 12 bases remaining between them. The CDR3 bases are TGTGCCAGCAGTGAAACGATGGGGCGTAATCAGCCCCAGCATTTT. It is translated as CASSETMGRNQPQHF.

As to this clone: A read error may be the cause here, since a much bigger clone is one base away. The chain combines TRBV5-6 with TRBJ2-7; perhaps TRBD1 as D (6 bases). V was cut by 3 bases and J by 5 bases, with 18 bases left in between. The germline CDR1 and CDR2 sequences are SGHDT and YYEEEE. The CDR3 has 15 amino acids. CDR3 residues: CASSSTGPQMDEQYF. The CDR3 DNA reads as TGTGCCAGCAGCTCTACAGGGCCCCAAATGGACGAGCAGTACTTC.

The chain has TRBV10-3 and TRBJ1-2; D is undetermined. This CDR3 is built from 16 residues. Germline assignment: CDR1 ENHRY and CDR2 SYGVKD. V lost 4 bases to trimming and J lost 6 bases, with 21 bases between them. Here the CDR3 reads CAISVLVQLNWDGYTF. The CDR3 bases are TGTGCCATCAGTGTTTTGGTACAGCTGAACTGGGATGGCTACACCTTC.

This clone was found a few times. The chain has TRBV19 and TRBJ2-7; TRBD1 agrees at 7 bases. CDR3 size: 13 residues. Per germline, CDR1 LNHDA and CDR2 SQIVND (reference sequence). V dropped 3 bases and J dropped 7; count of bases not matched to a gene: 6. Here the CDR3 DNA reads TGTGCCAGTAGTATCCAGGGGGTCCGGGAGCAGTACTTC. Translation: CASSIQGVREQYF.

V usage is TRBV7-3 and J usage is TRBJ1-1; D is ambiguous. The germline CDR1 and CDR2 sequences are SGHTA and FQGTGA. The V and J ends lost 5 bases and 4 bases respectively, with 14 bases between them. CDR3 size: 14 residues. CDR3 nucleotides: TGTGCCAGCAGCCCCCAGAGAGGCGGCACTGAAGCTTTCTTT. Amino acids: CASSPQRGGTEAFF.

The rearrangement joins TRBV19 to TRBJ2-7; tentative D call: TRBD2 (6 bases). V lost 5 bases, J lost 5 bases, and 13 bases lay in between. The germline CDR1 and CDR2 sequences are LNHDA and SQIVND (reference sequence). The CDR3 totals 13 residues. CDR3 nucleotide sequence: TGTGCCAGTAGTTCCCGACTAGATGACGAGCAGTACTTC. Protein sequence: CASSSRLDDEQYF.

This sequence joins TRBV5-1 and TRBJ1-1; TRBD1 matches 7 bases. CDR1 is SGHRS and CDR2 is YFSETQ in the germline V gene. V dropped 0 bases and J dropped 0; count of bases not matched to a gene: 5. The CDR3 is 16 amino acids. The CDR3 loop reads CASSLEGADLNTEAFF. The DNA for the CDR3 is TGCGCCAGCAGCTTGGAGGGGGCAGATTTGAACACTGAAGCTTTCTTT.

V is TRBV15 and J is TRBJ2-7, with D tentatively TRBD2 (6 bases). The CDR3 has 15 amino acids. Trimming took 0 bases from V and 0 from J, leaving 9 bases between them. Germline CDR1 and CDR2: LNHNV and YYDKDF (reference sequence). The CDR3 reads CATSREPGVSYEQYF. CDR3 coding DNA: TGTGCCACCAGCAGAGAACCGGGGGTCTCCTACGAGCAGTACTTC. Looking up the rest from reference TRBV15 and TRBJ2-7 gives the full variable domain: DAMVIQNPRYQVTQFGKPVTLSCSQTLNHNVMYWYQQKSSQAPKLLFHYYDKDFNNEADTPDNFQSRRPNTSFCFLDIRSPGLGDTAMYLCATSREPGVSYEQYFGPGTRLTVT.

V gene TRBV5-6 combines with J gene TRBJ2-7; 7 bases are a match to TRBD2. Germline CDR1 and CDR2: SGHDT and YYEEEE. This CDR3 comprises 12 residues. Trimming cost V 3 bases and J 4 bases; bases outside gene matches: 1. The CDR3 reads CASSWGGYEQYF. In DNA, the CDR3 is TGTGCCAGCAGCTGGGGGGGGTACGAGCAGTACTTC.

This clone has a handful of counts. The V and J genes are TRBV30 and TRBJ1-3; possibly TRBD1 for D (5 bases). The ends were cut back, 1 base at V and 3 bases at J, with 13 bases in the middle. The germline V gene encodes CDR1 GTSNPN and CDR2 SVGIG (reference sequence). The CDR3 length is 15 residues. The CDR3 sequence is CAWSARGGVGNTIYF. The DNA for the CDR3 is TGTGCCTGGAGTGCTCGCGGGGGGGTTGGAAACACCATATATTTT.

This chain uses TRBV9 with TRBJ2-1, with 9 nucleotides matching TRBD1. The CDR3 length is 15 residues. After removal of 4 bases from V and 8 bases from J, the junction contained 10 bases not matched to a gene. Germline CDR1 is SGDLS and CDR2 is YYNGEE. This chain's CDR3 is CASSYTGTGPDEQFF. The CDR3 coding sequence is TGTGCCAGCAGCTACACCGGGACAGGGCCCGATGAGCAGTTCTTC.

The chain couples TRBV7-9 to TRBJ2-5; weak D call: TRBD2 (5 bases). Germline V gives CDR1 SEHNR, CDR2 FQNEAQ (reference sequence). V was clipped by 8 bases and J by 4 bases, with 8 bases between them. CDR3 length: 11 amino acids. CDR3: CASVRGETQYF. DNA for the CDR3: TGTGCCAGCGTTCGGGGAGAGACCCAGTACTTC.

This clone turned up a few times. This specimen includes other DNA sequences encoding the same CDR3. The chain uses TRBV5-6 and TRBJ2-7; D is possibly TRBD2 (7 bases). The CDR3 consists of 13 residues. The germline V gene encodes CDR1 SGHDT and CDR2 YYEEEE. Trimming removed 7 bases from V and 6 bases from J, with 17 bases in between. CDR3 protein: CASRSGGGGEQYF. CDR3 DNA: TGTGCCAGCCGATCGGGGGGCGGCGGCGAGCAGTACTTC. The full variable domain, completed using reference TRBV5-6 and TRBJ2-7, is DAGVTQSPTHLIKTRGQQVTLRCSPKSGHDTVSWYQQALGQGPQFIFQYYEEEERQRGNFPDRFSGHQFPNYSSELNVNALLLGDSALYLCASRSGGGGEQYFGPGTRLTVT.

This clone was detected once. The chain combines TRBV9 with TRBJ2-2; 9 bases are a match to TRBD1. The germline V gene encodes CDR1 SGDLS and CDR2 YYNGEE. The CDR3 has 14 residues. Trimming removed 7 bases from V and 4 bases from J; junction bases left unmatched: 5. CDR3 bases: TGTGCCAGCGGGACAGGGCATTTCACCGGGGAGCTGTTTTTT. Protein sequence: CASGTGHFTGELFF.